This T cell receptor beta chain emerged from a study of cytomegalovirus exposure and HLA in healthy donors. Germline CDR1 SGDLS, CDR2 YYNGEE. The length of the CDR3 is 17 residues. Trimming took 1 base from V and 7 from J, leaving 23 bases between them. The PCR employed 60 Vbeta primers together with 13 Jbeta primers. Data came from immunoSEQ multiplex PCR; TCRdb stores just in-frame clones and leaves some out. This table holds roughly 200,000 clones, around 75% found once. Donors consisted of healthy bone marrow donors. The V call is TRBV9, the J call TRBJ1-2, with D uncertain. The TCR originated in a male donor in good health and CMV-seronegative. Sequencing was done on a sample of PBMCs. As DNA, the CDR3 is TGTGCCAGCAGCGTATGGGCAGGCCTCGCTTCCGTGAGTGGCTACACCTTC. It is translated as CASSVWAGLASVSGYTF.